This TCR beta chain was sequenced during a study of blood T cell repertoires in COVID-19. Germline-derived CDR1 and CDR2 are KGHSH and LQKENI. The CDR3 is 15 residues long. Trimming removed 3 bases at V and 4 bases at J, with 10 bases between. As handled by the study authors: Reference gene primer amplification gave nucleated cell count estimates. Method: immunoSEQ multiplex PCR; TCRdb's copy keeps in-frame clones and lacks some. Clone size and the V and J calls come from that table; the DNA yielded D and trimming. The table records around 260,000 clones, about 89% of them present only once. The sequencing input was peripheral blood. This TCR was recovered from a middle-aged woman who had recovered from COVID-19. The chain is built from TRBV18 and TRBJ2-6; a possible D gene is TRBD1 (6 bases). The CDR3 nucleotides read TGTGCCAGCTCACCTACAGGGACCGGGGCCAACGTCCTGACTTTC. It translates to CASSPTGTGANVLTF. The variable domain in full, with the rest retrieved from reference TRBV18 and TRBJ2-6, is NAGVMQNPRHLVRRRGQEARLRCSPMKGHSHVYWYRQLPEEGLKFMVYLQKENIIDESGMPKERFSAEFPKEGPSILRIQQVVRGDSAAYFCASSPTGTGANVLTFGAGSRLTVL.